These T cell receptor beta chains were read from a single sample in a study of T-cell reconstitution after alpha-beta-depleted transplantation in children. MiXCR, run by TCRdb on the PCR reads, gives a single entry per CDR3 protein. In the table there are roughly 500,000 distinct CDR3 sequences, around an eighth of which are singletons. Sample: PBMCs from the stem cell graft donor, taken from the stem cell graft. The source of these receptors is a human donor who donated a stem cell graft to a child with combined immunodeficiency. CDR3s leave out the opening cysteine and the closing phenylalanine or tryptophan.

len: 11
v_gene: TRBV5-1
CDR3aa: ASSRGGQETQY

len: 16
v_gene: TRBV11-2
CDR3aa: ASSRGRGGGFSTDTQY

len: 15
v_gene: TRBV7-9
CDR3aa: ASSLYSVRGERETQY

len: 13
v_gene: TRBV27
CDR3aa: ASGPRQGSNEKLF

len: 12
v_gene: TRBV5-1
CDR3aa: ASSLVGDYNEQF

len: 15
v_gene: TRBV20-1
CDR3aa: SARDGRDALTKNIQY

len: 10
v_gene: TRBV12-3/TRBV12-4
CDR3aa: ASTLGGYEQY

len: 16
v_gene: TRBV6-5
CDR3aa: ASSSRKRGGLDTGELF

len: 11
v_gene: TRBV27
CDR3aa: ASQTGSEETQY

len: 12
v_gene: TRBV9
CDR3aa: ASSVAGGTFEQY

len: 14
v_gene: TRBV7-2
CDR3aa: ASSSYSRAETYEQY

len: 13
v_gene: TRBV21-1
CDR3aa: ASRFGTSGNNEQF

len: 14
v_gene: TRBV29-1
CDR3aa: SVVPGTSGRTDTQY

len: 18
v_gene: TRBV27
CDR3aa: ASSPTRGRASGRARYEQY

len: 13
v_gene: TRBV6-5
CDR3aa: ASSSPGTGSDTQY

len: 12
v_gene: TRBV12-3/TRBV12-4
CDR3aa: ASSFKGRENIQY

len: 17
v_gene: TRBV5-4
CDR3aa: ASSLILGGPMSSYNEQF

len: 15
v_gene: TRBV24-1
CDR3aa: ATSPGTEPIETDTQY

len: 14
v_gene: TRBV29-1
CDR3aa: SVDGTLGWGNYGYT

len: 13
v_gene: TRBV27
CDR3aa: ASSPTRKQKNIQY

len: 11
v_gene: TRBV11-3
CDR3aa: ASRRSNTGELF

len: 14
v_gene: TRBV3-1
CDR3aa: ASSQEYRALVAEQF

len: 14
v_gene: TRBV6-5
CDR3aa: ASSYHLERTSTVQF

len: 13
v_gene: TRBV6-5
CDR3aa: ASSYVRSLGGELF

len: 14
v_gene: TRBV6-1
CDR3aa: ASSSFLAGAGNEQF

len: 13
v_gene: TRBV6-5
CDR3aa: ASSYSQGRQETQY

len: 12
v_gene: TRBV6-5
CDR3aa: ASTPSRGFETQY

len: 14
v_gene: TRBV7-9
CDR3aa: ASSLDVGLNTGELF

len: 14
v_gene: TRBV6-1
CDR3aa: ASSPPGRVPYNEQF

len: 14
v_gene: TRBV6-5
CDR3aa: ASSYSNSRRPNEQF

len: 15
v_gene: TRBV6-2/TRBV6-3
CDR3aa: ASSYSVPGDGRETQY

len: 11
v_gene: TRBV20-1
CDR3aa: SAGSPLTSGRY

len: 14
v_gene: TRBV20-1
CDR3aa: SASKSGGGGHDEQY